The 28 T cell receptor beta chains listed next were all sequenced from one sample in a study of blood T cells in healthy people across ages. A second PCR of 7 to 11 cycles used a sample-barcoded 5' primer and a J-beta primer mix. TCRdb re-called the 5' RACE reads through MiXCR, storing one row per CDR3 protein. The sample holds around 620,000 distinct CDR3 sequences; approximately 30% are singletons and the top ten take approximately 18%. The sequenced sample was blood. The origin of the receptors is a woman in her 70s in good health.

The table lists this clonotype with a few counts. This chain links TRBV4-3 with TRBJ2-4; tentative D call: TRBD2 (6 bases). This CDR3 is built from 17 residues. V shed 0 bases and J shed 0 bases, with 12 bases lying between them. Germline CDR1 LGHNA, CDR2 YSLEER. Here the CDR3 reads CASSQEWRGSAKNIQYF. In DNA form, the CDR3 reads TGCGCCAGCAGCCAAGAATGGCGGGGATCAGCCAAAAACATTCAGTACTTC.

The CDR3, as DNA: TGTGCCAGCACCCCGGGCTCTTATGGCTACACCTTC. Its protein product is CASTPGSYGYTF. This chain connects TRBV11-2 to TRBJ1-2; D uncertain. Germline loops: CDR1 SGHAT, CDR2 FQNNGV. The length of the CDR3 is 12 residues. Trimming removed 7 bases at V and 5 bases at J, with 11 bases between.

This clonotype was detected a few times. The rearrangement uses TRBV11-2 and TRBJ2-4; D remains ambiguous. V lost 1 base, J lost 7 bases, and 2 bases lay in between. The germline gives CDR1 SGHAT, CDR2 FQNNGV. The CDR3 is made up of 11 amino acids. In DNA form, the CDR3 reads TGTGCCAGCAGCTTAGTGAACATTCAGTACTTC. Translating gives CASSLVNIQYF.

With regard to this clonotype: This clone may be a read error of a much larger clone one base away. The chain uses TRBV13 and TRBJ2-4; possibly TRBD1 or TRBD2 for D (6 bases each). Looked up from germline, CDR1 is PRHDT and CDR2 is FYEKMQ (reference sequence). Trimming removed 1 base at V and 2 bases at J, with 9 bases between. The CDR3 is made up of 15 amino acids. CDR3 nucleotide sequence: TGTGCCAGCAGCTTAGAGGGGGGCACCAAAAACATTCAGTACTTC. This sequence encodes CASSLEGGTKNIQYF.

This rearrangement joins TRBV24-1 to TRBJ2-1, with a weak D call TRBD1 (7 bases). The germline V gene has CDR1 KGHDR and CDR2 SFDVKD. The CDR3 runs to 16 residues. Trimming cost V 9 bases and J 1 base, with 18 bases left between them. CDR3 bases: TGTGCCACCTTAATGGAGGGGGCATCTTCCTACAATGAGCAGTTCTTC. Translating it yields CATLMEGASSYNEQFF.

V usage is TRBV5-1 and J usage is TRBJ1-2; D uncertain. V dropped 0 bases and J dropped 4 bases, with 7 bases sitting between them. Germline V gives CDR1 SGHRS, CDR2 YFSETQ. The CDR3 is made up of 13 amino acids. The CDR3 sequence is CASSLEAIYGYTF. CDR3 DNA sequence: TGCGCCAGCAGCTTGGAGGCGATCTATGGCTACACCTTC.

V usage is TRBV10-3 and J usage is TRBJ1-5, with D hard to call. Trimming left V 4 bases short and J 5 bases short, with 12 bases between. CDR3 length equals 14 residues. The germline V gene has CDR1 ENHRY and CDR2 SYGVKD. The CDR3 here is CAISGPGRDQPQHF. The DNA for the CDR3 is TGTGCCATCAGTGGACCGGGTCGTGATCAGCCCCAGCATTTT.

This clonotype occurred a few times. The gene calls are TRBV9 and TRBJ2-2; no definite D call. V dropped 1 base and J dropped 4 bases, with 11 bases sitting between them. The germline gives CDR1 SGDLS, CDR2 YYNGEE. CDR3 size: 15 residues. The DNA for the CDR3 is TGTGCCAGCAGCGTAACCGGGTTGAGCACCGGGGAGCTGTTTTTT. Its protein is CASSVTGLSTGELFF.

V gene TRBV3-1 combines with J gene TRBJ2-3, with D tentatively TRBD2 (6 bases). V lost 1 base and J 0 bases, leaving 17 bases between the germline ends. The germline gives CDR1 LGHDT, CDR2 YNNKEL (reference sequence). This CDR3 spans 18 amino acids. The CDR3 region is CASSQGPLAQKSTDTQYF. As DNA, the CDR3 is TGTGCCAGCAGCCAAGGGCCCCTAGCGCAAAAAAGCACAGATACGCAGTATTTT.

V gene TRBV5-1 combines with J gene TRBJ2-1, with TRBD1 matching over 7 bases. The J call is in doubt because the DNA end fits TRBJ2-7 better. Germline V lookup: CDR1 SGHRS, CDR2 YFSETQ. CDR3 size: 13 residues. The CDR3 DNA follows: TGCGCCAGCAGCCCAGACAGGGTTAACGAGCAGTACTTC. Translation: CASSPDRVNEQYF.

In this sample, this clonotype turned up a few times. The CDR3 DNA is TGCGCCAGCAGCCCCCGACAGATATCCTACAATGAGCAGTTCTTC. Translation: CASSPRQISYNEQFF. J is TRBJ2-1 and V is TRBV4-3; tentatively, D is TRBD1 (5 bases). Germline V gives CDR1 LGHNA, CDR2 YSLEER. The CDR3 consists of 15 residues. V was shortened by 4 bases and J by 1 base, with 11 bases between the two germline ends.

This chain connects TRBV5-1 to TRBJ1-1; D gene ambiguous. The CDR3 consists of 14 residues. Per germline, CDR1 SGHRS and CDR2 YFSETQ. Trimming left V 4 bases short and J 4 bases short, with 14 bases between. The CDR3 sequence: CASSGSRSTTEAFF. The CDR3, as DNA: TGCGCCAGCAGCGGATCAAGGAGTACCACTGAAGCTTTCTTT.

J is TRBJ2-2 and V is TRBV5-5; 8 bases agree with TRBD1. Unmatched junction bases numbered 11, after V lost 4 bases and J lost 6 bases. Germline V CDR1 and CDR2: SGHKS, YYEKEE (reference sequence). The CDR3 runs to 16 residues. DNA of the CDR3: TGTGCCAGCAGCAAAACCCCAGGGGGACAGGCCGGGGAGCTGTTTTTT. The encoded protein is CASSKTPGGQAGELFF.

The CDR3 DNA is TGTGCCAGCAGTTTCGGGGGATTGAAAGCCAAAAACATTCAGTACTTC. Its translation is CASSFGGLKAKNIQYF. V is TRBV12-3 or TRBV12-4 and J is TRBJ2-4, with D perhaps TRBD2 (6 bases). Trimming took 3 bases from V and 0 from J, leaving 12 bases between them. The CDR3 extends over 16 amino acids.

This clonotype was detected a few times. The CDR3 bases are TGCGCCAGCAGCCTCAGACAGGGTAGCAACTACGAGCGGTACTTC. Its translation: CASSLRQGSNYERYF. The V call is TRBV4-3, the J call TRBJ2-5, with 7 bases aligning to TRBD1. Germline V lookup: CDR1 LGHNA, CDR2 YSLEER. J lost 13 bases, V lost 4 bases, and 18 bases had no gene match. The CDR3 spans 15 residues.

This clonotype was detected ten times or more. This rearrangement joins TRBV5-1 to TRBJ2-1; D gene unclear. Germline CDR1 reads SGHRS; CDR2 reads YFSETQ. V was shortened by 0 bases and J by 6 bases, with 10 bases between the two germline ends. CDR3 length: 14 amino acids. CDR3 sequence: CASSLGWEGNEQFF. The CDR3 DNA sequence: TGCGCCAGCAGCTTGGGGTGGGAAGGCAATGAGCAGTTCTTC. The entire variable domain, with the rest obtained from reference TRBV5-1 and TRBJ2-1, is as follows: KAGVTQTPRYLIKTRGQQVTLSCSPISGHRSVSWYQQTPGQGLQFLFEYFSETQRNKGNFPGRFSGRQFSNSRSEMNVSTLELGDSALYLCASSLGWEGNEQFFGPGTRLTVL.

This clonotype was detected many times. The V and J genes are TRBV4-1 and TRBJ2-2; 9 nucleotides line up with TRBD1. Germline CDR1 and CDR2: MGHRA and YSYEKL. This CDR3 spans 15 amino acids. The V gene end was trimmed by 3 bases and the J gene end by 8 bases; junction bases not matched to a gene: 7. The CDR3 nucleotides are TGCGCCAGCAGCCACCCGACAGGGGGGATTGGGGAGCTGTTTTTT. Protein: CASSHPTGGIGELFF.

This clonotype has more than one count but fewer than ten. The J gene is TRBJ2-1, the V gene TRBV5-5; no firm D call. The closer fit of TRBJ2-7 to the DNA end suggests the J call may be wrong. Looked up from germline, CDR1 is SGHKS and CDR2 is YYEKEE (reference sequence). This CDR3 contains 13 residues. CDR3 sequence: CASSSVLTYEQYF. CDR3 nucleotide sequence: TGTGCCAGCAGCTCGGTCCTTACCTACGAGCAGTACTTC.

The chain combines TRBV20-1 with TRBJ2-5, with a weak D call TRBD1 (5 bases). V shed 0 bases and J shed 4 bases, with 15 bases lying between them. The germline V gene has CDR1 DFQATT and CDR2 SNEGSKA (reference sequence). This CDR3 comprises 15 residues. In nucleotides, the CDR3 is TGCAGTGCTAGAGATCAGGGCAGGTTGGGAGAGACCCAGTACTTC. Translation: CSARDQGRLGETQYF.

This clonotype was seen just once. DNA for the CDR3: TGTGCCATCACAAAGGGGGAGGGAGCCTCCAATGAGCAGTTCTTC. Amino acid sequence: CAITKGEGASNEQFF. The chain has TRBV10-3 and TRBJ2-5, with D possibly matching TRBD2 (7 bases). The J call may be wrong; the DNA end is better matched by TRBJ2-1. In germline, CDR1 is ENHRY, CDR2 SYGVKD. The CDR3 runs to 15 residues.

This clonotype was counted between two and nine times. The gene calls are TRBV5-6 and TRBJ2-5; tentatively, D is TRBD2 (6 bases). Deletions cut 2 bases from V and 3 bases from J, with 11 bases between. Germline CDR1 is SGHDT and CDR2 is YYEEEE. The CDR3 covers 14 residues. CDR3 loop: CASSFGGNKETQYF. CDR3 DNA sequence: TGTGCCAGCAGCTTCGGAGGGAATAAAGAGACCCAGTACTTC.

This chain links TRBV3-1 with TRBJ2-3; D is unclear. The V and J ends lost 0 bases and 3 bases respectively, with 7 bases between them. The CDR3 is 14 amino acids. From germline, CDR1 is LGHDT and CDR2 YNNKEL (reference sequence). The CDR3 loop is CASSQEIRTDTQYF. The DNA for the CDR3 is TGTGCCAGCAGCCAAGAGATTAGAACAGATACGCAGTATTTT.

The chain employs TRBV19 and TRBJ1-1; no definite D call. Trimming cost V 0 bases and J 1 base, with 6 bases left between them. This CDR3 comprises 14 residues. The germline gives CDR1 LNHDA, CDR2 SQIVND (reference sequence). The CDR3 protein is CASSIDSWNTEAFF. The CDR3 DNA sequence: TGTGCCAGTAGTATAGACAGCTGGAACACTGAAGCTTTCTTT.

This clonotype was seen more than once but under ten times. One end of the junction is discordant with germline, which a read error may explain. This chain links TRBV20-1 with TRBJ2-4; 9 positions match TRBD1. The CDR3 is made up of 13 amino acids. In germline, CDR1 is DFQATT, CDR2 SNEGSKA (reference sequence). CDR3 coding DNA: TGCAGTGCCACAGACAGGGGGAAAACCATTCAGTACTTC. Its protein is CSATDRGKTIQYF.

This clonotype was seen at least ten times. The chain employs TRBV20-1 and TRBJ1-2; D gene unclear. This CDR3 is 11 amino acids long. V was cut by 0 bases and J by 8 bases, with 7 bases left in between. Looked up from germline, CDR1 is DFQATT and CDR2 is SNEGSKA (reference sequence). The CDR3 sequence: CSARDRGGYTF. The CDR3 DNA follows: TGCAGTGCTAGAGATAGAGGCGGCTACACCTTC.

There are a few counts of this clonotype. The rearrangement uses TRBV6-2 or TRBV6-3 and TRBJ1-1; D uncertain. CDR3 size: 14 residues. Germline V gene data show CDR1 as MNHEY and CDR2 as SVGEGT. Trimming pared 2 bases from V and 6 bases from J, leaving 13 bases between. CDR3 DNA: TGTGCCAGCAGTTACGGACCTAGGGTCGCTGAAGCTTTCTTT. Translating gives CASSYGPRVAEAFF.

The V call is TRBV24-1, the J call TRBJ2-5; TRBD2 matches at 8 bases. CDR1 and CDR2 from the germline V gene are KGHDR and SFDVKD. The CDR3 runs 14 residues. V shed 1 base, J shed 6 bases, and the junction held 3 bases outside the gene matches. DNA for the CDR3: TGTGCCACCAGTGATTTCCGGGGGGGGAAGACCCAGTACTTC. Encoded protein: CATSDFRGGKTQYF.

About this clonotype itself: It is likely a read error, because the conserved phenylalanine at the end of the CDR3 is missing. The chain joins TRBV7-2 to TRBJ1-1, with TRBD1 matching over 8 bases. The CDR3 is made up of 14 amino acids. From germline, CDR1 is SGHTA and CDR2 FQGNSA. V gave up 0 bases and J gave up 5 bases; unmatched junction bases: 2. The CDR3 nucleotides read TGTGCCAGCAGCTTAGCTACAGGGGGTACTGAAGCTTTCTCT. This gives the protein CASSLATGGTEAFS.